This T cell receptor beta chain was profiled in a study of blood T cells in healthy people across ages. The V and J ends lost 7 bases and 2 bases respectively, with 13 bases between them. From germline, CDR1 is SGHTA and CDR2 FQGNSA. CDR3 length: 14 amino acids. Points from the study as a whole: The study found TCR beta diversity correlated strongly with naive T cell percentage. Roughly linearly, TCR beta diversity per million T cells fell as age increased. The study regarded diversity estimates from one million T cells as underestimates.

About this clonotype: Its specificity is unknown.

Extractions gave at least 5 micrograms of total RNA per sample. Combining a sample-barcoded 5' primer with a J-beta primer mix, a second PCR ran for about 7 to 11 cycles. TCRdb redid the calling of the 5' RACE reads with MiXCR, one entry per CDR3 protein. The table includes fewer than 700,000 distinct CDR3 sequences, around 38% detected once. The chain uses TRBV7-2 and TRBJ2-3; D is ambiguous. The origin of this receptor is an elderly man in good health. The material sequenced was blood. The CDR3 sequence is CASTRELITDTQYF. CDR3 in DNA: TGTGCCAGCACCCGAGAGCTCATCACAGATACGCAGTATTTT.